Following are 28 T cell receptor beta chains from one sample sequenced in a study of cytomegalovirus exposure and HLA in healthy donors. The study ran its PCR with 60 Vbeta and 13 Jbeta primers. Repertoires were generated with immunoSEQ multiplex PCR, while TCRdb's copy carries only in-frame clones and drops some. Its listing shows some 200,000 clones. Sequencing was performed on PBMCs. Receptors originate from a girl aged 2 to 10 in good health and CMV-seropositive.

The CDR3 sequence: CASSDDGTKETQYF. The CDR3 bases are TGCGCCAGCAGTGATGACGGGACTAAAGAGACCCAGTACTTC. The V call is TRBV10-1, the J call TRBJ2-5, with 7 bases matching TRBD2. This CDR3 is 14 amino acids long. Germline CDR1 WNHNN, CDR2 SYGVQD (reference sequence). V dropped 3 bases and J dropped 3; count of bases not matched to a gene: 4.

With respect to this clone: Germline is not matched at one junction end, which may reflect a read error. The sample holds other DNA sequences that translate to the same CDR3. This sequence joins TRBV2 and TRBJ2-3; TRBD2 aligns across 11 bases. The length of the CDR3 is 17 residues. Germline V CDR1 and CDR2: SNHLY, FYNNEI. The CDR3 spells CASSGPNTSGRIDTQYF. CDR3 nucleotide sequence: TGTGCTAGCAGCGGACCTAACACTAGCGGGAGAATAGATACGCAGTATTTT.

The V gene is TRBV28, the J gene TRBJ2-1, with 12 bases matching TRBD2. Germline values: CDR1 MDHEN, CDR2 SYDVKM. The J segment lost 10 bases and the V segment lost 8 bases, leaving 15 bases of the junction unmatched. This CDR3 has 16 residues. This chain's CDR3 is CASAFARTSGIQEQFF. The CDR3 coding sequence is TGTGCCAGCGCATTTGCCCGGACTAGCGGGATTCAGGAGCAGTTCTTC.

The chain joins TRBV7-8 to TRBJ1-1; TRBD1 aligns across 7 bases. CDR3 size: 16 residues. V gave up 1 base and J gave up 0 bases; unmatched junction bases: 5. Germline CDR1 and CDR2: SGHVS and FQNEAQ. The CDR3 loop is CASSLGTGFMNTEAFF. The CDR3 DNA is TGTGCCAGCAGCTTAGGGACAGGCTTTATGAACACTGAAGCTTTCTTT.

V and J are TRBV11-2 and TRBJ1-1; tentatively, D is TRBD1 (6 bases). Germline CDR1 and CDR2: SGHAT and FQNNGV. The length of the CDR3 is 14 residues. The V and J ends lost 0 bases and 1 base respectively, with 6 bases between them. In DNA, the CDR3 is TGTGCCAGCAGCTTAGAGGGACAGAACACTGAAGCTTTCTTT. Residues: CASSLEGQNTEAFF.

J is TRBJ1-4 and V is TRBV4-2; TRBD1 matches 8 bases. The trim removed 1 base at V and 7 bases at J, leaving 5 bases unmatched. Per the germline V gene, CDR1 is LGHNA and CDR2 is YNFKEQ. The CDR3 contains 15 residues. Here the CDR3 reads CASSQVGGQAEKLFF. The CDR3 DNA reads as TGTGCCAGCAGCCAAGTAGGGGGACAGGCTGAAAAACTGTTTTTT.

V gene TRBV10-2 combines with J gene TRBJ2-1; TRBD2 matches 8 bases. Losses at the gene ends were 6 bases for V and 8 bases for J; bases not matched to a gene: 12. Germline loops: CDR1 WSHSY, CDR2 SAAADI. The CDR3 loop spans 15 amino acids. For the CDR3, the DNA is TGCGCCAGCAGGGACCCACCGGGACTAGTACATGAGCAGTTCTTC. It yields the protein CASRDPPGLVHEQFF.

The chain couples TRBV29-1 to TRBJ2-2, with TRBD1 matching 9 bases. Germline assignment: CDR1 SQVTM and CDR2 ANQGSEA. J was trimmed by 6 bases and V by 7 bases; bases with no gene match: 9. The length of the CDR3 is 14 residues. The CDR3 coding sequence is TGCAGCGCCCTACGGGACAGGGACGCCGGGGAGCTGTTTTTT. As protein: CSALRDRDAGELFF.

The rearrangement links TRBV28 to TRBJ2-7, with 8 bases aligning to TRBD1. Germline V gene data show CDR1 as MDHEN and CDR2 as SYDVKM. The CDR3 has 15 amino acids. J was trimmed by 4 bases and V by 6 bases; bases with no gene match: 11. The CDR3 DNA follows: TGTGCCAGCAGCGAGGACAGGGCCCTCCCATACGAGCAGTACTTC. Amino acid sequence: CASSEDRALPYEQYF.

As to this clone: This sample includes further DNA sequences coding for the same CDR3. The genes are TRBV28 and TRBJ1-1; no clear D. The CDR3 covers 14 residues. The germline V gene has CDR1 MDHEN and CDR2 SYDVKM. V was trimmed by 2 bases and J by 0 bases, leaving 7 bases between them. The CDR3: CASSLGGLNTEAFF. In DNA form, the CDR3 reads TGTGCCAGCAGTTTAGGAGGACTGAACACTGAAGCTTTCTTT.

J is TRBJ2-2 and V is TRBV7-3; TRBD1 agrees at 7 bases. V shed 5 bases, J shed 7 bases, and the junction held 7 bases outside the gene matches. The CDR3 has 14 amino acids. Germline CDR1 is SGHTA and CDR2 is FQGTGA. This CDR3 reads CASSPGTAGGELFF. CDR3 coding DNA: TGTGCCAGCAGCCCCGGGACAGCTGGCGGGGAGCTGTTTTTT.

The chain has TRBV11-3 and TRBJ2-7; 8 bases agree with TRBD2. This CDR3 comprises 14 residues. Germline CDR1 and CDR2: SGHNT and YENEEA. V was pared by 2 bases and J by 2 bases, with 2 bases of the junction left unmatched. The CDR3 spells CASSLPGGAYEQYF. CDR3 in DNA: TGTGCCAGCAGCTTACCGGGAGGGGCCTACGAGCAGTACTTC.

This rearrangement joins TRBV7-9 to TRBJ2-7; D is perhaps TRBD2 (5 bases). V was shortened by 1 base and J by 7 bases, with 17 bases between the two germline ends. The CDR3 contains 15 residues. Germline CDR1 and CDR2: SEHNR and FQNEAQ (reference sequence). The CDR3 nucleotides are TGTGCCAGCAGCTTAGATCTAGGACTGCAAAGGGAGCAGTACTTC. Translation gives CASSLDLGLQREQYF.

CDR3 coding DNA: TGCAGCGCGGGAACGGACTCATACAATGAGCAGTTCTTC. It codes for CSAGTDSYNEQFF. This sequence joins TRBV29-1 and TRBJ2-1, with a tentative D call TRBD2 (5 bases). V was clipped by 7 bases and J by 4 bases, with 14 bases between them. From germline, CDR1 is SQVTM and CDR2 ANQGSEA. The CDR3 covers 13 residues.

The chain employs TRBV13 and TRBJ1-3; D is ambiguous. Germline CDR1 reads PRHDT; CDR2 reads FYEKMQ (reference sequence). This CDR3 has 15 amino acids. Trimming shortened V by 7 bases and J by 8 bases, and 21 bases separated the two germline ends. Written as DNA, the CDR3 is TGTGCCAGCACCCTCTCGACCCTGCCCGGGTACACCATATATTTT. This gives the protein CASTLSTLPGYTIYF.

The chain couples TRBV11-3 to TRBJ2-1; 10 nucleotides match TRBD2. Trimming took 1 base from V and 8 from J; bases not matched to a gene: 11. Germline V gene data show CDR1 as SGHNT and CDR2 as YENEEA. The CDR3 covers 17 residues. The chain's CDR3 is CASSLAGSSGSLDEQFF. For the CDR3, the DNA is TGTGCCAGCAGCTTAGCGGGGTCTAGCGGGAGTTTGGATGAGCAGTTCTTC.

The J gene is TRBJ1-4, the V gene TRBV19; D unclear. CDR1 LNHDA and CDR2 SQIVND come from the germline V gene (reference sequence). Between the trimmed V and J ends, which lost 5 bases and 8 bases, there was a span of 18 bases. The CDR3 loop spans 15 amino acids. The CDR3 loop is CASSALSNPMEKLFF. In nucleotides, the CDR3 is TGTGCCAGTAGTGCGCTCTCCAACCCAATGGAAAAACTGTTTTTT.

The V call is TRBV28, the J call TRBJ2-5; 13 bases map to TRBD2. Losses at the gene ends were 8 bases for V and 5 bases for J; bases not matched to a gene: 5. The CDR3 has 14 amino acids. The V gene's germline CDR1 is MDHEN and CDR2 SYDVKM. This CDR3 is CASGLAGVRETQYF. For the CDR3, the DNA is TGTGCCAGCGGACTAGCGGGAGTGCGGGAGACCCAGTACTTC.

As DNA, the CDR3 is TGTGCCAGTAGTCCTCCCGGGGCTGGAAACACCATATATTTT. It translates to CASSPPGAGNTIYF. This chain uses TRBV19 with TRBJ1-3; the D is unclear. V lost 5 bases, J lost 2 bases, and 10 bases lay in between. The CDR3 runs to 14 residues. CDR1 is LNHDA and CDR2 is SQIVND in the germline V gene (reference sequence).

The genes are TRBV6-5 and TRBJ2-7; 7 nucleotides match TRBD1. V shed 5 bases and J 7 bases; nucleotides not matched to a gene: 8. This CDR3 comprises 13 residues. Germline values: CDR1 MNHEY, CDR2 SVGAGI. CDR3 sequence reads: CASSLSPQGEQYF. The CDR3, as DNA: TGTGCCAGCAGTCTCTCACCACAGGGGGAGCAGTACTTC.

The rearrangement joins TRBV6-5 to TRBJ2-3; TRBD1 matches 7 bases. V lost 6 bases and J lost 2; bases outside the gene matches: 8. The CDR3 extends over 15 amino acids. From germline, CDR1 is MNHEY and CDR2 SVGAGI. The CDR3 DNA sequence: TGTGCCAGCAGCTATGGGACAGTTCACACAGATACGCAGTATTTT. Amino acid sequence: CASSYGTVHTDTQYF.

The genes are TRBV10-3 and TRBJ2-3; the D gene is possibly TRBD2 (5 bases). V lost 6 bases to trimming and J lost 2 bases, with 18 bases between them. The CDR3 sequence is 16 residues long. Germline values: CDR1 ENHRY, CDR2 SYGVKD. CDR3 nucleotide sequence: TGTGCCATCAGCTCTGGGCCTGGGAGCAACACAGATACGCAGTATTTT. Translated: CAISSGPGSNTDTQYF.

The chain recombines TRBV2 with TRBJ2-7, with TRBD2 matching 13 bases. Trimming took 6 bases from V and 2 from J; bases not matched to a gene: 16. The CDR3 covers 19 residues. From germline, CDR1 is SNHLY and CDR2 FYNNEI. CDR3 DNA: TGTGCCAGCAGAGGAACCGGGACTAGCGGGACACCCATCACCTACGAGCAGTACTTC. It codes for CASRGTGTSGTPITYEQYF.

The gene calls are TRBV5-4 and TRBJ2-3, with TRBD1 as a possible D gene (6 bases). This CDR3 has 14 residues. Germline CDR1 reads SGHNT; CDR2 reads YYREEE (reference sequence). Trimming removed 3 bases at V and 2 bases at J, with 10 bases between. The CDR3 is CASSSTGLTDTQYF. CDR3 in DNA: TGTGCCAGCAGCTCCACAGGGCTCACAGATACGCAGTATTTT.

CDR3 loop: CASSQGQGEIYEQYF. The CDR3 DNA reads as TGTGCCAGCAGCCAAGGACAGGGGGAAATCTACGAGCAGTACTTC. The rearrangement uses TRBV5-4 and TRBJ2-7, with 10 bases that match TRBD1. Germline lookup yields CDR1 SGHNT and CDR2 YYREEE (reference sequence). J was trimmed by 3 bases and V by 4 bases; bases with no gene match: 7. The CDR3 is 15 residues long.

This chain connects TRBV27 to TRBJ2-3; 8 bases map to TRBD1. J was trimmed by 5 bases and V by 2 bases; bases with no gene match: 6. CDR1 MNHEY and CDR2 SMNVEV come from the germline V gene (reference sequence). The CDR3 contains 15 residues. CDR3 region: CASSLQGARGDTQYF. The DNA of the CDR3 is TGTGCCAGCAGTTTACAGGGGGCGCGTGGAGATACGCAGTATTTT.

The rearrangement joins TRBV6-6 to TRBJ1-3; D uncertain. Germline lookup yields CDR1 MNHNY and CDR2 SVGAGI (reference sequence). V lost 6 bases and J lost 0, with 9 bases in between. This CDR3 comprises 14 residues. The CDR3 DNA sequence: TGTGCCAGCAGACTCATAAGCTCTGGAAACACCATATATTTT. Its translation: CASRLISSGNTIYF.

The CDR3 protein is CASSLMPGNTGELFF. The CDR3 region has the DNA TGTGCCAGCAGCTTAATGCCAGGGAACACCGGGGAGCTGTTTTTT. V is TRBV7-3 and J is TRBJ2-2; D gene ambiguous. V lost 1 base and J lost 1, with 7 bases in between. From germline, CDR1 is SGHTA and CDR2 FQGTGA. The CDR3 has 15 residues.